What follows describes a single T cell receptor (beta chain). Germline lookup yields CDR1 SGHTS and CDR2 YDEGEE. V lost 0 bases, J lost 5 bases, and 17 bases lay in between. The CDR3 length is 16 residues. Generated by immunoSEQ multiplex PCR, the TCRdb table keeps only in-frame clones and is missing some. Among about 330,000 clones listed, around 90% were seen once. This specimen belongs to a study of blood T cell repertoires in COVID-19. The J gene is TRBJ1-2, the V gene TRBV5-8; a possible D gene is TRBD1 (5 bases). The TCR comes from a man aged 25-45 years with COVID-19, enrolled during active disease. Sequencing was performed on peripheral blood. CDR3 nucleotides: TGTGCCAGCAGCTTGGGACGGGACTCCGTCCGGTATGGCTACACCTTC. Translating it yields CASSLGRDSVRYGYTF.